This TCR beta chain came from a study of blood T cell repertoires in COVID-19. Germline CDR1 and CDR2: SGHDT and YYEEEE. This CDR3 is 17 amino acids long. V lost 2 bases, J lost 8 bases, and 12 bases stayed unmatched. Original processing notes: By means of reference gene primer amplification, nucleated cell counts were estimated. The repertoire was sequenced with immunoSEQ multiplex PCR; TCRdb's copy has only in-frame clones and lacks some. That table gives V, J and clone size, and the DNA gave D and trimming. The repertoire consists of 95,000 to 110,000 clones, with around nine tenths occurring once and the leading ten covering less than 6.5%.

Sequenced material: peripheral blood. This chain joins TRBV5-6 and TRBJ1-6, with 8 bases fitting TRBD1. The source is a human donor in a cohort sampled during active COVID-19. The CDR3 DNA reads TGTGCCAGCAGCTTTACAATAAGGACAGGGCCGGATTCACCCCTCCACTTT. Protein: CASSFTIRTGPDSPLHF.